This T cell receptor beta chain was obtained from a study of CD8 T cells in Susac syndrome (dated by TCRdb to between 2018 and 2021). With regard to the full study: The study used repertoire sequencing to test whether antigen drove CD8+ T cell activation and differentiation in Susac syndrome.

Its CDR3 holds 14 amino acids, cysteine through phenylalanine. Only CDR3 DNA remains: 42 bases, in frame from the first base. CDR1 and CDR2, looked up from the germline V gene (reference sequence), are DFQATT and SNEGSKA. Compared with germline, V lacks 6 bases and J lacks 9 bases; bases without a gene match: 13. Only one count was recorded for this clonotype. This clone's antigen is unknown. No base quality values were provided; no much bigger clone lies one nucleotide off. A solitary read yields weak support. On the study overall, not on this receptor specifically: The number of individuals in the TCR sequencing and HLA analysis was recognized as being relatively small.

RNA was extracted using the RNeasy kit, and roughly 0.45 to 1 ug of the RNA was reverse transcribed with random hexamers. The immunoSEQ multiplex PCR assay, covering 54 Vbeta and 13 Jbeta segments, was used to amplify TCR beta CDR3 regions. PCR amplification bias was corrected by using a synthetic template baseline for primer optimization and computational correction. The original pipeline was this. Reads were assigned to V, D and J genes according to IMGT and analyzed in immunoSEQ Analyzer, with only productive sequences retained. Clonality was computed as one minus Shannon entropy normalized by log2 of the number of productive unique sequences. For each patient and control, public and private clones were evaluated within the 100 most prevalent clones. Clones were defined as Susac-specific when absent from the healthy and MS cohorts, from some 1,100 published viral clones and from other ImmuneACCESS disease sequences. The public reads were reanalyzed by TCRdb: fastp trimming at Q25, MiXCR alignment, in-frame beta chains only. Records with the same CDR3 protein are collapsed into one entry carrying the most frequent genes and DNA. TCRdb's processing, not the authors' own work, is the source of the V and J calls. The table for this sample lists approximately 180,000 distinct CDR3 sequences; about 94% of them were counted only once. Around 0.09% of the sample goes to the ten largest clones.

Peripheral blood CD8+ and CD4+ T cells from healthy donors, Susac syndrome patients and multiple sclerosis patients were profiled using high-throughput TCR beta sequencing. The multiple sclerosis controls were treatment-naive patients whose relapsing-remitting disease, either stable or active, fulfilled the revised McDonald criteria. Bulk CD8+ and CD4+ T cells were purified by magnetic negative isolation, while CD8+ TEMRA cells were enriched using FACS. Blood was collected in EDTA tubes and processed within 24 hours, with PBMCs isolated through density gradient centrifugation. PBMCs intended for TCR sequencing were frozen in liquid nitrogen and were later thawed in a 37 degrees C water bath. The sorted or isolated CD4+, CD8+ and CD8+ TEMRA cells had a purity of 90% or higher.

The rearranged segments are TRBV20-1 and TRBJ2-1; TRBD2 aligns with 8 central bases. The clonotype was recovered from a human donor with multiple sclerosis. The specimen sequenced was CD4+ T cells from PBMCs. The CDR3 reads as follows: CSAPTAGGRAEQFF. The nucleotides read TGCAGTGCCCCCACGGCGGGGGGCCGGGCTGAGCAGTTCTTC.